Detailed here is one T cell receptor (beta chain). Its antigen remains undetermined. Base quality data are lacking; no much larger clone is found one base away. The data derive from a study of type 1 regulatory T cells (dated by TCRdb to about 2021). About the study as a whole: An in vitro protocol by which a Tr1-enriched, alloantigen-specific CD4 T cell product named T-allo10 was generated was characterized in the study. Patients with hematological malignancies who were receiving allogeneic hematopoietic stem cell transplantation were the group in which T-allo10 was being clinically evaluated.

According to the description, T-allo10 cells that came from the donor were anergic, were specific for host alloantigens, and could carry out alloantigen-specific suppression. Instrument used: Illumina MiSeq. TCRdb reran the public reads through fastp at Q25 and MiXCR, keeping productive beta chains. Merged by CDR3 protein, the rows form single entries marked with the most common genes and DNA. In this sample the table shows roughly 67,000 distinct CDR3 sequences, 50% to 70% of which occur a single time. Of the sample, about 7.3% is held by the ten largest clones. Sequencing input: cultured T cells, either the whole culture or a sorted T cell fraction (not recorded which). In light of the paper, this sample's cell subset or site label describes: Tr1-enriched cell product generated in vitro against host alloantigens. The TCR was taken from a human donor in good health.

CDR3 reads: CASSTGGAQETQYF. The DNA sequence is given as TGTGCCAGCAGCACCGGGGGGGCCCAAGAGACCCAGTACTTC. The receptor chain draws on TRBV4-2 and TRBJ2-5; 8 middle bases align to TRBD2. Taken from the germline V gene, the CDR1 and CDR2 loops are LGHNA and YNFKEQ. The CDR3 numbers 14 residues from cysteine through phenylalanine. Only CDR3 DNA is held: 42 bases, read in frame from base 1. V ends up 5 bases short and J 1 base short, with an unmatched junction base count of 3.